This T cell receptor (beta chain) was identified in a study of T cells in Graves' hyperthyroidism and ophthalmopathy. The V end lost 10 bases, the J end lost 2 bases, and 14 bases lay between the germline ends. The CDR3 is 14 amino acids. Per germline, CDR1 MDHEN and CDR2 SYDVKM. TCR beta CDR3 regions were amplified from RNA transcripts. In the first-round RT-PCR of the TCR CDR3, the HTBI primer set was used. TCRdb independently ran MiXCR on the multiplex PCR reads; one entry per CDR3 protein. Altogether about 290,000 distinct CDR3 sequences are present, roughly an eighth being singletons, with the ten largest covering approximately 7.9%. Many counts were recorded for this clonotype.

The TCR comes from a woman aged 40 to 55 with Graves' hyperthyroidism. Sequences were obtained from blood. J is TRBJ2-2 and V is TRBV28; tentative D call: TRBD1 (6 bases). The CDR3 DNA sequence: TGTGCCACCCGACAGGCGGGCAACACCGGGGAGCTGTTTTTT. Translating gives CATRQAGNTGELFF.